A single sample gave rise to the 14 T cell receptor beta chains below, sequenced in a study of regulatory T cells in long-lasting Graves disease. For TCR beta, libraries came from iRepertoire HTBI primers and Arm-PCR of CDR3 regions. MiXCR, run by TCRdb on the multiplex PCR reads, gives a single entry per CDR3 protein. This sample has roughly 490,000 distinct CDR3 sequences; approximately 22% occur once, and the top ten carry roughly 14%. Documented time point: persistent/refractory GD, antithyroid drugs over 5 years with positive TRAb. The TCR library was made from RNA extracted from PBMCs. The sample was peripheral blood mononuclear cells (PBMCs), taken when the disease was refractory, from a patient treated with antithyroid drugs. These receptor sequences come from a female donor with Graves disease.

This clonotype occurred many times. The V gene is TRBV27, the J gene TRBJ2-7; 11 positions agree with TRBD2. This CDR3 has 15 amino acids. The trim removed 6 bases at V and 3 bases at J, leaving 7 bases unmatched. In germline, CDR1 is MNHEY, CDR2 SMNVEV (reference sequence). DNA of the CDR3: TGTGCCAGCAGCCTCACTAGCGGGAGCTTCTACGAGCAGTACTTC. This encodes CASSLTSGSFYEQYF.

This clonotype has more than one count but fewer than ten. J is TRBJ2-5 and V is TRBV7-2; no firm D call. Germline CDR1 and CDR2: SGHTA and FQGNSA. Trimming took off 1 base at V and 5 bases at J, with 20 bases between the two ends. CDR3 length: 17 residues. As DNA, the CDR3 is TGTGCCAGCAGCTTAGTGGTTCAGCCTTGGATGGGGGAGACCCAGTACTTC. Translating gives CASSLVVQPWMGETQYF.

This clonotype was counted only a few times. Here the CDR3 reads CASSWRGQQNEKLFF. The CDR3 nucleotides are TGCGCCAGCAGCTGGCGGGGACAACAGAATGAAAAACTGTTTTTT. The chain employs TRBV4-1 and TRBJ1-4, with D possibly matching TRBD1 (6 bases). CDR3 length equals 15 residues. Germline assignment: CDR1 MGHRA and CDR2 YSYEKL. Trimming cost V 5 bases and J 5 bases, with 15 bases left between them.

The chain is built from TRBV3-1 and TRBJ1-5; a possible D gene is TRBD1 (5 bases). V lost 4 bases and J lost 3, with 13 bases in between. Germline CDR1 and CDR2: LGHDT and YNNKEL (reference sequence). There are 15 residues in the CDR3. This CDR3 is CASSLSGAFNQPQHF. The CDR3 DNA is TGTGCCAGCAGCCTGTCCGGGGCCTTCAATCAGCCCCAGCATTTT. The full variable domain, rest sourced from reference TRBV3-1 and TRBJ1-5, is DTAVSQTPKYLVTQMGNDKSIKCEQNLGHDTMYWYKQDSKKFLKIMFSYNNKELIINETVPNRFSPKSPDKAHLNLHINSLELGDSAVYFCASSLSGAFNQPQHFGDGTRLSIL.

V and J are TRBV20-1 and TRBJ2-3; D call uncertain. The CDR3 runs to 14 residues. V lost 0 bases to trimming and J lost 0 bases, with 7 bases between them. The germline gives CDR1 DFQATT, CDR2 SNEGSKA (reference sequence). The CDR3 loop reads CSARDLGSTDTQYF. CDR3 nucleotide sequence: TGCAGTGCTAGAGATCTCGGGAGCACAGATACGCAGTATTTT.

This clonotype was detected many times. The CDR3 protein is CASSPLSWAGKNIQYF. In DNA form, the CDR3 reads TGTGCCAGCAGTCCTCTTAGCTGGGCAGGCAAAAACATTCAGTACTTC. The rearrangement joins TRBV28 to TRBJ2-4; no clear D gene. The CDR3 loop spans 16 amino acids. CDR1 and CDR2 from the germline V gene are MDHEN and SYDVKM. Between the trimmed V and J ends, which lost 5 bases and 3 bases, there was a span of 17 bases.

The chain couples TRBV7-2 to TRBJ2-4, with TRBD2 matching over 8 bases. In germline, CDR1 is SGHTA, CDR2 FQGNSA. Unmatched junction bases numbered 7, after V lost 3 bases and J lost 9 bases. The CDR3 spans 14 residues. The CDR3 nucleotides are TGTGCCAGCAGCTTCAGCGGGGGAGGGGGCATTCAGTACTTC. Translating it yields CASSFSGGGGIQYF.

This clonotype was detected only a few times. The rearrangement uses TRBV27 and TRBJ2-1; possibly TRBD1 for D (6 bases). The V end was cut by 2 bases, the J end by 9 bases, with 8 bases between. The germline V gene has CDR1 MNHEY and CDR2 SMNVEV (reference sequence). CDR3 length: 12 amino acids. The CDR3: CASSLQQGEQFF. The DNA of the CDR3 is TGTGCCAGCAGTTTACAACAGGGTGAGCAGTTCTTC.

This clonotype was detected ten times or more. The V gene is TRBV27, the J gene TRBJ1-5; 8 bases map to TRBD1. The CDR3 extends over 13 amino acids. Germline V lookup: CDR1 MNHEY, CDR2 SMNVEV (reference sequence). The J segment lost 11 bases and the V segment lost 3 bases, leaving 6 bases of the junction unmatched. The CDR3 region is CASSLTGEGTQHF. The CDR3 nucleotides are TGTGCCAGCAGTTTGACAGGGGAGGGGACCCAGCATTTT.

The chain has TRBV29-1 and TRBJ2-2; 14 bases map to TRBD2. Germline-derived CDR1 and CDR2 are SQVTM and ANQGSEA. With 7 bases clipped from V and 4 bases from J, the junction kept 2 bases outside the gene matches. The CDR3 totals 14 residues. The CDR3 spells CSGGTSGGTGELFF. The CDR3 DNA reads as TGCAGCGGGGGGACTAGCGGGGGCACCGGGGAGCTGTTTTTT.

This clonotype was counted ten times or more. This chain joins TRBV6-5 and TRBJ1-1; no clear D. The CDR3 sequence is 14 residues long. Looked up from germline, CDR1 is MNHEY and CDR2 is SVGAGI. V was trimmed by 0 bases and J by 8 bases, leaving 13 bases between them. The CDR3 region has the DNA TGTGCCAGCAGTTACTCGAGACCCGGTCCAGAAGCTTTCTTT. Translating it yields CASSYSRPGPEAFF.

The chain uses TRBV12-3 or TRBV12-4 and TRBJ1-2, with D uncertain. V was clipped by 6 bases and J by 8 bases, with 16 bases between them. This CDR3 has 13 residues. DNA for the CDR3: TGTGCCAGCAGCCGGATTTTAGGGTACGGCTACACCTTC. Residues: CASSRILGYGYTF.

The chain links TRBV6-2 or TRBV6-3 to TRBJ2-3; maybe TRBD2 (7 bases). The CDR3 covers 17 residues. Per the germline V gene, CDR1 is MNHEY and CDR2 is SVGEGT. V was trimmed by 2 bases and J by 0 bases, leaving 15 bases between them. As DNA, the CDR3 is TGTGCCAGCAGTTACCACCCGGGGGGCAAGAGCACAGATACGCAGTATTTT. It encodes CASSYHPGGKSTDTQYF.

This sequence joins TRBV11-2 and TRBJ2-1; 9 nucleotides match TRBD2. J was trimmed by 4 bases and V by 5 bases; bases with no gene match: 6. Germline V gene lookup returns CDR1 SGHAT and CDR2 FQNNGV. This CDR3 is 15 amino acids long. Written as DNA, the CDR3 is TGTGCCAGCAGCGCCCGACTAGCGGAGTACAATGAGCAGTTCTTC. It is translated as CASSARLAEYNEQFF.